This is a list of T cell receptor beta chains from one sample in a study of blood T cell repertoires in COVID-19. Repertoires were generated with immunoSEQ multiplex PCR, while TCRdb's copy carries only in-frame clones and drops some. The sample has just under 350,000 clones, roughly 90% seen once. Sequencing was done on a sample of peripheral blood. The source is a woman aged 70-85 years with COVID-19, enrolled during active disease. Both conserved end residues are part of each CDR3. Each record gives: V gene, CDR3 length, clone size, D gene, J gene, CDR3 protein, CDR3 DNA. A D gene is named only where the DNA matches it firmly. The size field is filled for only some rows; it gives once, few, many or a size class.

V gene: TRBV27; CDR3 length: 14; clone size: NA; D gene: TRBD1; J gene: TRBJ1-2; CDR3 protein: CASSSSSGGNGYTF; CDR3 DNA: TGTGCCAGCAGTTCAAGTTCAGGGGGGAATGGCTACACCTTC
V gene: TRBV9; CDR3 length: 14; clone size: NA; D gene: NA; J gene: TRBJ1-1; CDR3 protein: CASSVDWQAVRAFF; CDR3 DNA: TGTGCCAGCAGCGTAGACTGGCAGGCCGTCAGGGCTTTCTTT
V gene: TRBV11-2; CDR3 length: 15; clone size: NA; D gene: TRBD1; J gene: TRBJ1-2; CDR3 protein: CASSPMGQGARGYTF; CDR3 DNA: TGTGCCAGCAGCCCGATGGGACAGGGGGCGCGAGGCTACACCTTC
V gene: TRBV13; CDR3 length: 14; clone size: NA; D gene: TRBD1; J gene: TRBJ1-2; CDR3 protein: CASSPYRGGFGYTF; CDR3 DNA: TGTGCCAGCAGCCCGTACAGGGGGGGGTTTGGCTACACCTTC
V gene: TRBV27; CDR3 length: 14; clone size: NA; D gene: NA; J gene: TRBJ1-2; CDR3 protein: CASSLGPGGYGYTF; CDR3 DNA: TGTGCCAGCAGTTTAGGGCCAGGAGGGTATGGCTACACCTTC
V gene: TRBV30; CDR3 length: 12; clone size: NA; D gene: NA; J gene: TRBJ2-7; CDR3 protein: CAWRTEAYEQYF; CDR3 DNA: TGTGCCTGGAGGACAGAAGCCTACGAGCAGTACTTC
V gene: TRBV19; CDR3 length: 15; clone size: NA; D gene: NA; J gene: TRBJ1-3; CDR3 protein: CASSIDQQPRNTIYF; CDR3 DNA: TGTGCCAGTAGTATAGATCAACAGCCAAGAAACACCATATATTTT
V gene: TRBV19; CDR3 length: 15; clone size: NA; D gene: NA; J gene: TRBJ1-5; CDR3 protein: CASRNVGAHNQPQHF; CDR3 DNA: TGTGCCAGTAGAAATGTGGGGGCCCACAATCAGCCCCAGCATTTT
V gene: TRBV6-1; CDR3 length: 14; clone size: NA; D gene: TRBD2; J gene: TRBJ2-1; CDR3 protein: CASSDRRGDYEQFF; CDR3 DNA: TGTGCCAGCAGTGACCGACGGGGGGATTATGAGCAGTTCTTC
V gene: TRBV2; CDR3 length: 15; clone size: NA; D gene: NA; J gene: TRBJ1-1; CDR3 protein: CASSHTTGSYTEAFF; CDR3 DNA: TGTGCCAGCAGTCATACCACAGGGAGTTACACTGAAGCTTTCTTT
V gene: TRBV5-4; CDR3 length: 16; clone size: NA; D gene: NA; J gene: TRBJ1-6; CDR3 protein: CASSLDSGSFNSPLHF; CDR3 DNA: TGTGCCAGCAGCTTGGACAGCGGGAGTTTTAATTCACCCCTCCACTTT
V gene: TRBV2; CDR3 length: 14; clone size: few; D gene: NA; J gene: TRBJ1-4; CDR3 protein: CASRPTATNEKLFF; CDR3 DNA: TGTGCCAGCAGGCCCACAGCAACTAATGAAAAACTGTTTTTT
V gene: TRBV5-1; CDR3 length: 15; clone size: once; D gene: TRBD2; J gene: TRBJ2-1; CDR3 protein: CASSNGTSGGAEQFF; CDR3 DNA: TGCGCCAGCAGCAACGGGACTAGCGGGGGGGCTGAGCAGTTCTTC
V gene: TRBV11-2; CDR3 length: 13; clone size: NA; D gene: NA; J gene: TRBJ1-3; CDR3 protein: CASTLGSGNTIYF; CDR3 DNA: TGTGCCAGCACCCTAGGCAGCGGAAACACCATATATTTT
V gene: TRBV4-3; CDR3 length: 15; clone size: NA; D gene: NA; J gene: TRBJ1-1; CDR3 protein: CASSEGAVKNTEAFF; CDR3 DNA: TGCGCCAGCAGCGAAGGGGCAGTTAAGAACACTGAAGCTTTCTTT
V gene: TRBV3-1/TRBV3-2; CDR3 length: 13; clone size: NA; D gene: NA; J gene: TRBJ1-1; CDR3 protein: CASSQVSATEAFF; CDR3 DNA: TGTGCCAGCAGCCAAGTCTCAGCGACTGAAGCTTTCTTT
V gene: TRBV24-1; CDR3 length: 14; clone size: NA; D gene: NA; J gene: TRBJ2-1; CDR3 protein: CATSDNYRDNEQFF; CDR3 DNA: TGTGCCACCAGTGATAACTACCGTGACAATGAGCAGTTCTTC
V gene: TRBV4-3; CDR3 length: 12; clone size: NA; D gene: NA; J gene: TRBJ1-1; CDR3 protein: CASSQDPREAFF; CDR3 DNA: TGCGCCAGCAGCCAAGACCCCAGGGAAGCTTTCTTT